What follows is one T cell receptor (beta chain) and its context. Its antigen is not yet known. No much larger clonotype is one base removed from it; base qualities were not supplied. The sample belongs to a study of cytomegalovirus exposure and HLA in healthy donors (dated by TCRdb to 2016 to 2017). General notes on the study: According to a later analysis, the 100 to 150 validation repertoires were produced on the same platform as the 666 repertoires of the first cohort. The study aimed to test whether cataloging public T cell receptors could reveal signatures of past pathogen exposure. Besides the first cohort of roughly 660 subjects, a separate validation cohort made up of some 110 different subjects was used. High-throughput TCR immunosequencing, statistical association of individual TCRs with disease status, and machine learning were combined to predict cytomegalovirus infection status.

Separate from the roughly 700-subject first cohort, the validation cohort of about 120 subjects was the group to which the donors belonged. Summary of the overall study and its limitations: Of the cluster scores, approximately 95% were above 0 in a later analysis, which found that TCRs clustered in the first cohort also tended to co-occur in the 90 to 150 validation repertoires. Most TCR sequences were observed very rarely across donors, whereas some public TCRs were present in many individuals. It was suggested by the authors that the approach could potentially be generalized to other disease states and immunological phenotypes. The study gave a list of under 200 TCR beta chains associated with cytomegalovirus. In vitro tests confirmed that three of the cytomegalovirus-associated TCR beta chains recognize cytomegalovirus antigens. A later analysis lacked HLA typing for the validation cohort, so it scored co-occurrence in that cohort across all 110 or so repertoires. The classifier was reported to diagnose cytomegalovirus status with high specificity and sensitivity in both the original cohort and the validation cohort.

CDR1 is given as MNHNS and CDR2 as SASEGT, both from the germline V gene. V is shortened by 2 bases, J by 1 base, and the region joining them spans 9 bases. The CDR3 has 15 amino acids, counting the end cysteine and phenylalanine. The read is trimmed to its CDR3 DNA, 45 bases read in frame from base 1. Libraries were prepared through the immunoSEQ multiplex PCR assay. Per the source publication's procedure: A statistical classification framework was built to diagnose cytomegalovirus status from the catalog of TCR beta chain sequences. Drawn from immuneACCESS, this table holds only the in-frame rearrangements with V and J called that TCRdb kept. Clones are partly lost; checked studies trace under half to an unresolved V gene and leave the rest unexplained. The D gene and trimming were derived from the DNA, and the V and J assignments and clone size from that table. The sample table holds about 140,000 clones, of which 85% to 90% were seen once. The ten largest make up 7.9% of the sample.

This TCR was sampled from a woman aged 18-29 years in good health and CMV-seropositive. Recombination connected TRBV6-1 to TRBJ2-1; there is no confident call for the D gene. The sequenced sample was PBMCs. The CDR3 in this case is CASSERKRSYNEQFF. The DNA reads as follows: TGTGCCAGCAGTGAAAGGAAGCGATCCTACAATGAGCAGTTCTTC.